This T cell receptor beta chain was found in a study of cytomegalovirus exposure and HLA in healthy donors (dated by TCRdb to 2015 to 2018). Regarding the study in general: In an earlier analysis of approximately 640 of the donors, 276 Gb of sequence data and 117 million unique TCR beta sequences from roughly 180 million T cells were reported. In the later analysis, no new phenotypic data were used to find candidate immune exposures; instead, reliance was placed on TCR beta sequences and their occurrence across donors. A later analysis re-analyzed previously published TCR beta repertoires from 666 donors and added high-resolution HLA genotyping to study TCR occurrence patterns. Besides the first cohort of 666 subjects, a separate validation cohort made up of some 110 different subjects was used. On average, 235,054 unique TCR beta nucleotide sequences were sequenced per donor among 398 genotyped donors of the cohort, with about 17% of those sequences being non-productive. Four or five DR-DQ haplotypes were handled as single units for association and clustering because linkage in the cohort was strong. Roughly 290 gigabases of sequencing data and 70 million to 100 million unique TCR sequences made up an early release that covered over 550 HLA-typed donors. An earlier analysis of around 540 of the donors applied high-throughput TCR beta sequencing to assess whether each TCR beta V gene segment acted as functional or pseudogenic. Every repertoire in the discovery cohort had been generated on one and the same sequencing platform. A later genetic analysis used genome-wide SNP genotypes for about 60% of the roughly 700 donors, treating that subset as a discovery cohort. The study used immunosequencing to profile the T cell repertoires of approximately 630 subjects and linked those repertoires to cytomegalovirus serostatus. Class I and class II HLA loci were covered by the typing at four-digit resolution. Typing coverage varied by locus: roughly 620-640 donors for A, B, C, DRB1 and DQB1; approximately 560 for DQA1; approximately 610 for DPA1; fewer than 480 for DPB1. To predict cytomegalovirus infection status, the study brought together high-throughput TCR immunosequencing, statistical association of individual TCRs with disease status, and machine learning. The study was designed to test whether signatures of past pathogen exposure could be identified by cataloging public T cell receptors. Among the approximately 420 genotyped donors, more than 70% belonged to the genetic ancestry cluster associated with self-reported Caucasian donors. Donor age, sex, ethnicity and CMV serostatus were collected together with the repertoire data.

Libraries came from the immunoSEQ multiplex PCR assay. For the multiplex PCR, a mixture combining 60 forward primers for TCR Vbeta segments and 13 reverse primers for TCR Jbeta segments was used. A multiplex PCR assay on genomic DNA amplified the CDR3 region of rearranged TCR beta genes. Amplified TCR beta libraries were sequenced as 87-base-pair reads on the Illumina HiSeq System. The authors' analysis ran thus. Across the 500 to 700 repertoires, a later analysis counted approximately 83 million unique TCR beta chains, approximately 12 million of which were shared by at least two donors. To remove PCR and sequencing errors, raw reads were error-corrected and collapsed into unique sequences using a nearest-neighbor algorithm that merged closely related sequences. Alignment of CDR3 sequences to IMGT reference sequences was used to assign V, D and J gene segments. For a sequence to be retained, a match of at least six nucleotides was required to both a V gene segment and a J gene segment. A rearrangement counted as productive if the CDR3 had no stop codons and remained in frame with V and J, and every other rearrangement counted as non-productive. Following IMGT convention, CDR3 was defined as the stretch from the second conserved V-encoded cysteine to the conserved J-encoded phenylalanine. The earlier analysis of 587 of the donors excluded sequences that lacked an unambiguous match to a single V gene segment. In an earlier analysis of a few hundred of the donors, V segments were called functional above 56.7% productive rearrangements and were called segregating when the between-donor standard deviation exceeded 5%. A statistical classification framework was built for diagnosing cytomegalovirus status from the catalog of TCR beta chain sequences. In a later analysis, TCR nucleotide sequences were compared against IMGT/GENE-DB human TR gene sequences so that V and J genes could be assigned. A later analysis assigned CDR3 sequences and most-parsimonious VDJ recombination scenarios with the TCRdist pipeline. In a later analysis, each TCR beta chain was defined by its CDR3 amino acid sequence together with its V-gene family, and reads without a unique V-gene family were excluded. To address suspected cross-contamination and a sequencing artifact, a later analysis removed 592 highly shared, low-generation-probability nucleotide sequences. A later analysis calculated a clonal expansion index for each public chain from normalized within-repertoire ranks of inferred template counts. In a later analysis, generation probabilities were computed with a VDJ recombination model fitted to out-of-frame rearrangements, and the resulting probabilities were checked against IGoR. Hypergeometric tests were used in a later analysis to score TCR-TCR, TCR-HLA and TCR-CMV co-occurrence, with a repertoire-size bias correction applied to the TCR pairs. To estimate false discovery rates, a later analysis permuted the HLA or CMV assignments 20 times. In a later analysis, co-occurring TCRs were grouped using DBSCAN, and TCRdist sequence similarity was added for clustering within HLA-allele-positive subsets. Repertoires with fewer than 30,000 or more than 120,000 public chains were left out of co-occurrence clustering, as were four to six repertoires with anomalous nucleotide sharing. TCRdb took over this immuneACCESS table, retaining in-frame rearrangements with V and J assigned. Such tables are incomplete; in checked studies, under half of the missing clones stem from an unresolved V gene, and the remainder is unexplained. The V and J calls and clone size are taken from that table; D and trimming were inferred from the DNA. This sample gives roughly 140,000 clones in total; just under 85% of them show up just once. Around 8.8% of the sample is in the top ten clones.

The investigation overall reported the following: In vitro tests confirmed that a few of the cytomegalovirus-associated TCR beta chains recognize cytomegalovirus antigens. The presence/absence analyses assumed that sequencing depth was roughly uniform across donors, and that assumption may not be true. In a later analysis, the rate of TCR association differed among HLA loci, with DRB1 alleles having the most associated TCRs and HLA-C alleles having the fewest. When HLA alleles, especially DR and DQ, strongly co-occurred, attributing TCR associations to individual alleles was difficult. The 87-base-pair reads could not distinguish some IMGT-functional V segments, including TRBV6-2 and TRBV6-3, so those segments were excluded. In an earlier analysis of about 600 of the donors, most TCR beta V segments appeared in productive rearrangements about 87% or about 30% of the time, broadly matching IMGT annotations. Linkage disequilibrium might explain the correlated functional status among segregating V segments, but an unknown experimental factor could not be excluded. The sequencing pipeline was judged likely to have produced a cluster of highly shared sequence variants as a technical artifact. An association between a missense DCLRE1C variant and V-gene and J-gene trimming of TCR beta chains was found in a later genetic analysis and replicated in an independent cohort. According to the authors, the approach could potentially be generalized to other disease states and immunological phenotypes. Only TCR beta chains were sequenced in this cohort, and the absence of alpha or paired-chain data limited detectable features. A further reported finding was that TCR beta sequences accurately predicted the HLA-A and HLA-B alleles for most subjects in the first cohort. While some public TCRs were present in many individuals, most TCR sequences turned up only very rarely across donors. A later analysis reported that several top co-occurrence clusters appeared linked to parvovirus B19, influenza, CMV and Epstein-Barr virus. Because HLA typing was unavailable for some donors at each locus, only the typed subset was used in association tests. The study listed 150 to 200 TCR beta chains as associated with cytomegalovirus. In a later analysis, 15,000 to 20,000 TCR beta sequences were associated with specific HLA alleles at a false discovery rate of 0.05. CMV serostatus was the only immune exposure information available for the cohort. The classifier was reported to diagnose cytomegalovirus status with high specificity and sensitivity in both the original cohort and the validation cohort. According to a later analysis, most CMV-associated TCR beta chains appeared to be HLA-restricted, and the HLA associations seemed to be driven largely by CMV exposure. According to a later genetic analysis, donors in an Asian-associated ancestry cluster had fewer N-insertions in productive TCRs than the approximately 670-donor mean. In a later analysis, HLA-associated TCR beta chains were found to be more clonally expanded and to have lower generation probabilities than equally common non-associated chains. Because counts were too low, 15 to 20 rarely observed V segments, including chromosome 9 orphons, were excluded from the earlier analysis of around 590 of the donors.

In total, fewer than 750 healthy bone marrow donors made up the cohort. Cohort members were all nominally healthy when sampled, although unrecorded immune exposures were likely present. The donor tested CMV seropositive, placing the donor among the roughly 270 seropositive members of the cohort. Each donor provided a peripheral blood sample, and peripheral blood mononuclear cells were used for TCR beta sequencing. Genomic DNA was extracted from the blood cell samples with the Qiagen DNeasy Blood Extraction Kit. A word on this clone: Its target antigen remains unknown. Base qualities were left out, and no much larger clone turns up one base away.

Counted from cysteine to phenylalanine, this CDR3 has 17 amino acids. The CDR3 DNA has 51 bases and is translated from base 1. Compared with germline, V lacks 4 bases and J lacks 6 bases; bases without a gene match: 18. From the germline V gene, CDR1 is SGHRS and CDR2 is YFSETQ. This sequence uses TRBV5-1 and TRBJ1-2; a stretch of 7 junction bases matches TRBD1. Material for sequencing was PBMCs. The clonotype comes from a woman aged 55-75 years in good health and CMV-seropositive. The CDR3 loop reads CASSPVSVDRDWNGYTF. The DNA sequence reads TGCGCCAGCAGCCCTGTAAGCGTTGACAGGGATTGGAATGGCTACACCTTC.